This T cell receptor (beta chain) was captured by sequencing in a study of blood T cells in healthy people across ages. Overall study findings and caveats: A roughly linear age-dependent decrease characterized TCR beta diversity per million T cells.

Notes on this clonotype: As yet, its antigen is unknown.

Each individual donor underwent a draw of about 11 milliliters of peripheral blood. With a J-beta primer mix and a sample-barcoded 5' primer, a second PCR ran about 6 to 11 cycles. Template switching added a 12-random-nucleotide identifier to every cDNA molecule. TCRdb analysed the 5' RACE reads with MiXCR anew, one entry per CDR3 protein. The top ten clones hold 7.7% of a sample with some 1.5 million distinct CDR3 sequences, roughly 27% of them seen once. CDR1 is SNHLY, CDR2 FYNNEI, per germline. V lost 8 bases, J lost 4 bases, and 12 bases lay in between. The CDR3 contains 13 residues. This chain connects TRBV2 to TRBJ2-1; the D gene is possibly TRBD2 (6 bases). This receptor was taken from a woman in her twenties or thirties in good health. The material sequenced was blood. The CDR3 loop reads CASGGARYNEQFF. CDR3 bases: TGTGCCAGCGGAGGGGCCCGGTACAATGAGCAGTTCTTC.